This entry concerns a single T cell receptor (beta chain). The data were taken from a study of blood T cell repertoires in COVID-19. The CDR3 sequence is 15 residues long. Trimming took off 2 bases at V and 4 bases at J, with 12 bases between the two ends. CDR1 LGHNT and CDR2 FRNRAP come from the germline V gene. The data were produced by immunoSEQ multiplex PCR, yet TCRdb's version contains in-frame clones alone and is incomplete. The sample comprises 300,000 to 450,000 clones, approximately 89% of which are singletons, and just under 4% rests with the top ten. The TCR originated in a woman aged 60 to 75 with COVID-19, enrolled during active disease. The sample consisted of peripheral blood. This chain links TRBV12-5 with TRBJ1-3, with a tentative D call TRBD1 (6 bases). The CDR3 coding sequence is TGTGCTAGTGGTTTGATGACAGGTGGAGGAAACACCATATATTTT. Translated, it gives CASGLMTGGGNTIYF.